The clone carrying this TCR beta chain was seen more than once but under ten times. Its specificity is not known. Whoever was chosen for sequencing had shown CD8+CD57+ cell expansion by flow cytometry. This sample stems from a study of CD8+CD57+ T cells in acquired aplastic anemia. Study-wide points: A significant difference in CD8+ Simpson's diversity between patients and controls was not found.

The V gene's germline CDR1 is DFQATT and CDR2 SNEGSKA (reference sequence). Trimming cost V 6 bases and J 2 bases; bases outside gene matches: 9. CDR3 length: 15 residues. The TCR beta profiling, which covered VDJ combination and CDR3 sequence, was carried out using genomic DNA as the template. Each CDR3 protein gets one entry after TCRdb re-called the reads with MiXCR. The top ten clones hold 0.82% of a sample with hundreds of thousands of distinct CDR3 sequences, roughly 34% of them seen once. Sequencing input: sorted CD4+, CD8+, or CD8+CD57+ T cells (not recorded which) from PBMCs. The clonotype comes from a human donor with aplastic anemia. The rearrangement links TRBV20-1 to TRBJ2-7; 11 bases map to TRBD2. This CDR3 reads CSAGGLAGGTYEQYF. In DNA, the CDR3 is TGCAGTGCCGGGGGGCTAGCGGGGGGCACCTACGAGCAGTACTTC.